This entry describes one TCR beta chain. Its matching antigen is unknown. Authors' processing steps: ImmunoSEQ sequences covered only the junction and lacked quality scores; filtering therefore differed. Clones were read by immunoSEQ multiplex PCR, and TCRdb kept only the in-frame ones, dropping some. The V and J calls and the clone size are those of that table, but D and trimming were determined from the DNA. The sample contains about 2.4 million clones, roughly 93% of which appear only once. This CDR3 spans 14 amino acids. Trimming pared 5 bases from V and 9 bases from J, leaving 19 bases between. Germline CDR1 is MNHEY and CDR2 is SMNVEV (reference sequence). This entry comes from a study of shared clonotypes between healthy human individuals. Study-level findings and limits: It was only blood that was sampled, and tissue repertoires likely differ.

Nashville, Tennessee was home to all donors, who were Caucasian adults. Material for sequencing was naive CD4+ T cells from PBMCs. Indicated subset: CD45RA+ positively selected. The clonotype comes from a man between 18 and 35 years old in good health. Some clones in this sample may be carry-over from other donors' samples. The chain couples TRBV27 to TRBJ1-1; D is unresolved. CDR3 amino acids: CASSTPGGAAKAFF. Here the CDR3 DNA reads TGTGCCAGCAGTACGCCGGGCGGCGCGGCTAAAGCTTTCTTT.